This T cell receptor (beta chain) was obtained from a study of OX40 agonist ivuxolimab in advanced cancers. In its sample, this clone was seen a few times. Antigen: not known. Regarding the study as a whole: Low levels of normalized T-cell clonal expansion also appeared in some nonresponders.

Germline loops: CDR1 LGHNA, CDR2 YNFKEQ. Trimming took 0 bases from V and 13 from J, leaving 10 bases between them. The CDR3 loop spans 12 amino acids. The repertoire was sequenced with immunoSEQ multiplex PCR; TCRdb's copy has only in-frame clones and lacks some. This table has about 66,000 clones, around 83% appearing once. Patients with a history of autoimmune disease or on systemic immunosuppression were excluded. V usage is TRBV4-2 and J usage is TRBJ2-1; the D is unclear. The receptor's source is an adult with an advanced solid tumor such as melanoma, head and neck, liver or kidney cancer. Here the sequenced sample was CD4+ or CD8+ T cells sorted from blood, taken in a trial of the OX40 agonist ivuxolimab. Written as DNA, the CDR3 is TGTGCCAGCAGCCAAGACCCCAGTCCCCAGTTCTTC. Translating it yields CASSQDPSPQFF.